One sample yielded the 15 T cell receptor beta chains listed below, sequenced in a study of radiotherapy plus CTLA-4 blockade in lung cancer. Clones were sequenced by immunoSEQ multiplex PCR, and TCRdb holds only the in-frame ones, with some missing. The sample contains approximately 30,000 clones, about 70% of which appear only once. Sequencing used peripheral blood, obtained from a patient treated with radiotherapy plus ipilimumab. Receptor source: a human donor with non-small cell lung cancer whose response to radiotherapy plus ipilimumab could not be evaluated.

V and J are TRBV5-1 and TRBJ2-1, with D perhaps matching TRBD2 (5 bases). This CDR3 spans 16 amino acids. Germline V gene sequence: CDR1 SGHRS, CDR2 YFSETQ. Trimming stripped 0 bases from V and 0 bases from J, with 10 bases between. Here the CDR3 reads CASSLDPGSSYNEQFF. In nucleotides, the CDR3 is TGCGCCAGCAGCTTGGATCCGGGAAGCTCCTACAATGAGCAGTTCTTC.

This clone was seen a few times. The chain has TRBV7-8 and TRBJ2-1, with TRBD2 identical over 7 bases. CDR3 length equals 19 residues. V gave up 4 bases and J gave up 1 base; unmatched junction bases: 16. In germline, CDR1 is SGHVS, CDR2 FQNEAQ. CDR3 sequence reads: CASSWGSSLAEVSYNEQFF. The CDR3 nucleotides read TGTGCCAGCAGCTGGGGATCCTCGCTAGCGGAGGTTTCCTACAATGAGCAGTTCTTC.

The gene calls are TRBV6-5 and TRBJ2-7; TRBD2 matches 9 bases. The germline V gene encodes CDR1 MNHEY and CDR2 SVGAGI. The V and J ends lost 8 bases and 4 bases, in that order; junction bases with no gene match: 6. The CDR3 sequence is 13 residues long. Written as DNA, the CDR3 is TGTGCCAGCCAAATGACTAGCGGTTACGAGCAGTACTTC. It is translated as CASQMTSGYEQYF.

In this sample, this clone turned up a few times. V gene TRBV4-3 combines with J gene TRBJ2-7; TRBD2 matches 7 bases. The CDR3 runs to 16 residues. The V segment lost 0 bases and the J segment 1 base; nucleotides outside the gene matches: 6. Looked up from germline, CDR1 is LGHNA and CDR2 is YSLEER. The CDR3 loop reads CASSQDSLAQSYEQYF. The CDR3 bases are TGCGCCAGCAGCCAAGATTCACTAGCGCAGTCCTACGAGCAGTACTTC.

This clone occurred a few times. The chain employs TRBV28 and TRBJ1-1; TRBD1 matches at 7 bases. This CDR3 region has 18 residues. With V trimmed by 3 bases and J by 2 bases, 15 bases remained unmatched. Germline-derived CDR1 and CDR2 are MDHEN and SYDVKM. The CDR3: CASSFPYPTGTLNTEAFF. The CDR3 nucleotides are TGTGCCAGCAGTTTCCCTTACCCGACAGGGACCCTTAACACTGAAGCTTTCTTT.

This sequence joins TRBV7-9 and TRBJ2-7; 8 positions agree with TRBD2. Germline V gene lookup returns CDR1 SEHNR and CDR2 FQNEAQ (reference sequence). After removal of 5 bases from V and 2 bases from J, the junction contained 11 bases not matched to a gene. The length of the CDR3 is 16 residues. CDR3 DNA: TGTGCCAGCAGCCCGAGCGGGAGTCGTATCGCCTACGAGCAGTACTTC. This sequence encodes CASSPSGSRIAYEQYF. Complete variable domain (other parts from reference TRBV7-9 and TRBJ2-7): DTGVSQNPRHKITKRGQNVTFRCDPISEHNRLYWYRQTLGQGPEFLTYFQNEAQLEKSRLLSDRFSAERPKGSFSTLEIQRTEQGDSAMYLCASSPSGSRIAYEQYFGPGTRLTVT.

The chain joins TRBV4-3 to TRBJ2-7, with 9 bases identical to TRBD2. Germline CDR1 is LGHNA and CDR2 is YSLEER. With 2 bases clipped from V and 3 bases from J, the junction kept 5 bases outside the gene matches. The CDR3 has 15 residues. This chain's CDR3 is CASSQLGTSSYEQYF. In DNA form, the CDR3 reads TGCGCCAGCAGCCAACTCGGGACTAGCAGCTACGAGCAGTACTTC.

This chain links TRBV6-5 with TRBJ2-5; 9 positions match TRBD2. This CDR3 is 15 amino acids long. CDR1 and CDR2 from the germline V gene are MNHEY and SVGAGI. V gave up 2 bases and J gave up 5 bases; unmatched junction bases: 6. The CDR3 region has the DNA TGTGCCAGCAGTTACGGCGGGAGGGTGGGCGAGACCCAGTACTTC. Translating gives CASSYGGRVGETQYF.

The gene calls are TRBV6-6 and TRBJ1-4; possible D gene TRBD1, 5 bases. The CDR3 length is 15 residues. Trimming shortened V by 4 bases and J by 7 bases, and 16 bases separated the two germline ends. CDR1 is MNHNY, CDR2 SVGAGI, per germline (reference sequence). The CDR3 protein is CASSSFGREGEKLFF. The CDR3 bases are TGTGCCAGCAGTTCATTTGGCAGGGAGGGTGAAAAACTGTTTTTT.

The rearrangement joins TRBV15 to TRBJ2-1, with D perhaps TRBD1 (7 bases). The CDR3 has 17 residues. Germline V gene lookup returns CDR1 LNHNV and CDR2 YYDKDF (reference sequence). The V end lost 0 bases, the J end lost 7 bases, and 19 bases lay between the germline ends. This chain's CDR3 is CATSREGRASGGNEQFF. CDR3 bases: TGTGCCACCAGCAGAGAGGGTCGAGCGTCAGGGGGGAATGAGCAGTTCTTC. The complete variable domain, with remaining parts taken from reference TRBV15 and TRBJ2-1, reads DAMVIQNPRYQVTQFGKPVTLSCSQTLNHNVMYWYQQKSSQAPKLLFHYYDKDFNNEADTPDNFQSRRPNTSFCFLDIRSPGLGDTAMYLCATSREGRASGGNEQFFGPGTRLTVL.

As DNA, the CDR3 is TGCGCCAGCAGCTCCAGACAGGGGGCGGCTTACAATGAGCAGTTCTTC. Translating it yields CASSSRQGAAYNEQFF. J is TRBJ2-1 and V is TRBV5-1; 10 nucleotides align to TRBD1. The germline V gene encodes CDR1 SGHRS and CDR2 YFSETQ. The ends lost 3 bases at V and 4 bases at J; junction bases unmatched: 7. The CDR3 covers 16 residues.

This chain joins TRBV12-5 and TRBJ2-5, with 8 nucleotides matching TRBD1. Germline V gene sequence: CDR1 LGHNT, CDR2 FRNRAP. This CDR3 has 14 amino acids. J was trimmed by 3 bases and V by 6 bases; bases with no gene match: 6. The CDR3 DNA reads as TGTGCTAGTGGCGGGGGACAGGCGGAAGAGACCCAGTACTTC. Translation: CASGGGQAEETQYF.

J is TRBJ1-5 and V is TRBV2; TRBD1 matches 7 bases. Trimming at V came to 6 bases and at J to 4 bases, leaving 6 bases not matched to a gene. Germline CDR1 and CDR2: SNHLY and FYNNEI. This CDR3 has 14 amino acids. The CDR3 reads CASSPGTENQPQHF. The CDR3 region has the DNA TGTGCCAGCAGCCCCGGGACAGAGAATCAGCCCCAGCATTTT.

The V gene is TRBV5-8, the J gene TRBJ2-3, with a tentative D call TRBD2 (6 bases). In germline, CDR1 is SGHTS, CDR2 YDEGEE. The CDR3 length is 17 residues. The V end lost 0 bases, the J end lost 6 bases, and 20 bases lay between the germline ends. Here the CDR3 DNA reads TGTGCCAGCAGCTTGGCCAGCGGGCAGGGTCCCTTGGATACGCAGTATTTT. Translation: CASSLASGQGPLDTQYF. Full variable domain (outside the CDR3, taken from reference TRBV5-8 and TRBJ2-3): EAGVTQSPTHLIKTRGQQATLRCSPISGHTSVYWYQQALGLGLQFLLWYDEGEERNRGNFPPRFSGRQFPNYSSELNVNALELEDSALYLCASSLASGQGPLDTQYFGPGTRLTVL.

The chain combines TRBV7-2 with TRBJ2-5, with D possibly being TRBD2 (5 bases). Germline V gives CDR1 SGHTA, CDR2 FQGNSA. With 3 bases removed from V and 5 bases from J, the gap between germline ends came to 13 bases. This CDR3 is built from 14 residues. The CDR3 region is CASSFNPGEETQYF. DNA for the CDR3: TGTGCCAGCAGCTTTAACCCTGGGGAGGAGACCCAGTACTTC.